This T cell receptor (beta chain) was observed in a study of CD8 T cells in ankylosing spondylitis. Study-level points and caveats: Reportedly, disease-linked clones are significantly enriched in ankylosing spondylitis patients' matched synovial fluid.

TCRdb recomputed calls from the 5' RACE reads with MiXCR, one row per CDR3 protein. The table lists a few hundred thousand distinct CDR3 sequences, approximately 12% of them singletons. Ten or more counts support this clonotype. Its antigen remains unidentified. Germline V gene lookup returns CDR1 DFQATT and CDR2 SNEGSKA (reference sequence). The CDR3 is 11 residues long. V dropped 4 bases and J dropped 8 bases, with 11 bases sitting between them. The sequenced sample was blood, either unsorted or a sorted T cell fraction (not recorded which). This chain links TRBV20-1 with TRBJ1-2; no firm D call. The TCR comes from a male donor with ankylosing spondylitis or in good health (not recorded which). Written as DNA, the CDR3 is TGCAGTGCTATTCGAGGTGACGGCTACACCTTC. This codes for CSAIRGDGYTF.